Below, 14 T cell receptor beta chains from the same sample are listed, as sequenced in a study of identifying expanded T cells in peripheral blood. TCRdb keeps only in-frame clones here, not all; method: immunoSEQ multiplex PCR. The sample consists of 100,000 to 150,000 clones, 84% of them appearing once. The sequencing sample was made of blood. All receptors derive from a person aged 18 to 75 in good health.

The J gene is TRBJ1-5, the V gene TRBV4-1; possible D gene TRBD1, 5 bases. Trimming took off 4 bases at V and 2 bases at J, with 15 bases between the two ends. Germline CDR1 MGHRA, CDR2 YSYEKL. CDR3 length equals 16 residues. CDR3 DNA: TGCGCCAGCAGCCCCACGGGAGGGGTCGGCAATCAGCCCCAGCATTTT. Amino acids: CASSPTGGVGNQPQHF.

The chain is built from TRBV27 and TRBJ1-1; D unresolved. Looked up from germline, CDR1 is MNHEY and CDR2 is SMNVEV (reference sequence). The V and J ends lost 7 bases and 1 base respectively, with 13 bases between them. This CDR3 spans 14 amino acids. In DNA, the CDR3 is TGTGCCAGCACTTCAGGCGGGAGGAACACTGAAGCTTTCTTT. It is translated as CASTSGGRNTEAFF.

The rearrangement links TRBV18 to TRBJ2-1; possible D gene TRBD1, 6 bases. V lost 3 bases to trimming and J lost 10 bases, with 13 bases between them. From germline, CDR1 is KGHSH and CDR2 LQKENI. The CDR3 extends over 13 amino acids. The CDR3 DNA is TGTGCCAGCTCACCGCTACAGGGCGGCGAGCAGTTCTTC. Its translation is CASSPLQGGEQFF.

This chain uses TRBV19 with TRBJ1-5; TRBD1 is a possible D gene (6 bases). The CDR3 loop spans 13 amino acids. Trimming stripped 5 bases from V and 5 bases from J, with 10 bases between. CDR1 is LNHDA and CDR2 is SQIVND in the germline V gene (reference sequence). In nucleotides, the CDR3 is TGTGCCAGTAGTGTACAGGGTTATCAGCCCCAGCATTTT. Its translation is CASSVQGYQPQHF.

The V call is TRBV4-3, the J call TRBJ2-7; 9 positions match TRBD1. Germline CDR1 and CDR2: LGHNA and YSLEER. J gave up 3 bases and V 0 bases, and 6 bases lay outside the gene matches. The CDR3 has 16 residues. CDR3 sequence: CASSQDLDRGSYEQYF. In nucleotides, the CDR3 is TGCGCCAGCAGCCAAGATCTGGACAGGGGCAGCTACGAGCAGTACTTC.

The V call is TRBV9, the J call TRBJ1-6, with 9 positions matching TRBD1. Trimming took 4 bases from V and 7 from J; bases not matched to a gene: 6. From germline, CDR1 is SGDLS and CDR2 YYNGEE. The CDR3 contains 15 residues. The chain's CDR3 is CASSPRTGENSPLHF. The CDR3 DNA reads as TGTGCCAGCAGCCCAAGGACAGGGGAGAATTCACCCCTCCACTTT.

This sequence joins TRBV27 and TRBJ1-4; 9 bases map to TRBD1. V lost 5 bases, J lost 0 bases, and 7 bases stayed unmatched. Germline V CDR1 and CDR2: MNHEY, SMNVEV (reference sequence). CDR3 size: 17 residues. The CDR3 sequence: CASSPSGTGPTNEKLFF. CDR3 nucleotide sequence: TGTGCCAGCAGTCCATCCGGGACAGGGCCAACTAATGAAAAACTGTTTTTT. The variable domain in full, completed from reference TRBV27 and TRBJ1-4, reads EAQVTQNPRYLITVTGKKLTVTCSQNMNHEYMSWYRQDPGLGLRQIYYSMNVEVTDKGDVPEGYKVSRKEKRNFPLILESPSPNQTSLYFCASSPSGTGPTNEKLFFGSGTQLSVL.

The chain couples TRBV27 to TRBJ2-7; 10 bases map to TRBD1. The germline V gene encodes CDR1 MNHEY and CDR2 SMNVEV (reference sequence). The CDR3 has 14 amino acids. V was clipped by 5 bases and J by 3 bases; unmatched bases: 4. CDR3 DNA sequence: TGTGCCAGCAGTCCACGGGACAGGGGCTACGAGCAGTACTTC. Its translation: CASSPRDRGYEQYF.

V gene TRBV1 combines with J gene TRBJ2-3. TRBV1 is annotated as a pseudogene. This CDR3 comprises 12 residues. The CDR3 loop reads CTSSHPTHTQYF. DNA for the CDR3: TGCACCAGCAGCCACCCAACCCATACGCAGTATTTT.

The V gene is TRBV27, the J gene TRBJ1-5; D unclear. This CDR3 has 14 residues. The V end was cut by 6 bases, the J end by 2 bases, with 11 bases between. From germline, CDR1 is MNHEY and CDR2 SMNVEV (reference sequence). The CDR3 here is CASRSAVGNQPQHF. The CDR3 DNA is TGTGCCAGCAGGTCAGCGGTGGGCAATCAGCCCCAGCATTTT.

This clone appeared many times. CDR3 DNA sequence: TGTGCCAGCCAAGGACTGACGAACACCGGGGAGCTGTTTTTT. Residues: CASQGLTNTGELFF. The V gene is TRBV27, the J gene TRBJ2-2; D might be TRBD2 (5 bases). Germline CDR1 reads MNHEY; CDR2 reads SMNVEV (reference sequence). Trimming shortened V by 8 bases and J by 0 bases, and 10 bases separated the two germline ends. This CDR3 is built from 14 residues.

DNA for the CDR3: TGTGCCAGCAGTACCTCCCCAAGGGGAGGTGAAAAACTGTTTTTT. Protein sequence: CASSTSPRGGEKLFF. The genes are TRBV28 and TRBJ1-4; a weak D match, TRBD1 (5 bases). The CDR3 loop spans 15 amino acids. V was cut by 5 bases and J by 7 bases, with 17 bases left in between. Germline-derived CDR1 and CDR2 are MDHEN and SYDVKM.

CDR3 sequence: CASSRLEADTQYF. For the CDR3, the DNA is TGTGCCAGCAGCCGACTAGAAGCAGATACGCAGTATTTT. The chain recombines TRBV6-5 with TRBJ2-3, with a tentative D call TRBD2 (6 bases). Germline V CDR1 and CDR2: MNHEY, SVGAGI. V was cut by 6 bases and J by 4 bases, with 11 bases left in between. The CDR3 is made up of 13 amino acids.

The CDR3 sequence is CASSLNPAYGYTF. CDR3 DNA: TGCGCCAGCAGCTTGAACCCCGCGTATGGCTACACCTTC. The chain recombines TRBV5-1 with TRBJ1-2; no clear D gene. Trimming stripped 1 base from V and 5 bases from J, with 9 bases between. This CDR3 is built from 13 residues. Germline CDR1 and CDR2: SGHRS and YFSETQ.